A selection of T cell receptor beta chains follows, all from one sample in a study of T cell repertoires in cytomegalovirus infection. These receptors lack a known antigen. TCRdb reanalysed the reads using MiXCR and keeps one entry per CDR3 protein. This table has about 89,000 distinct CDR3 sequences, approximately 30% appearing once. The sample consisted of CD8+ T cells from cultured PBMCs, taken from culture after CMV antigen stimulation. These receptors came from a human donor in good health (CMV status not recorded). Some clones in this sample may be carry-over from other donors' samples. The CDR3 runs from the conserved cysteine through the conserved F or W. The D gene is left open where the match is weak. Clone size, where shown, is once, few, many, or a class for clones that have expanded.

NA | TRBJ2-3 | TRBV2 | NA | 15 | CANTGGGPHTDTQYF | TGTGCCAACACTGGGGGGGGGCCACACACAGATACGCAGTATTTT
NA | TRBJ2-7 | TRBV20-1 | NA | 15 | CSARDLYVSSYEQYF | TGCAGTGCTAGAGACCTATATGTTTCGTCCTACGAGCAGTACTTC
NA | TRBJ2-2 | TRBV4-2 | NA | 18 | CANSQMVSVRGNTGELFF | TGTGCCAACAGCCAAATGGTCTCGGTTCGCGGCAACACCGGGGAGCTGTTTTTT
TRBD1 | TRBJ1-6 | TRBV2 | few | 15 | CASRQGSSYNSPLHF | TGTGCCAGCAGACAGGGGAGCTCCTATAATTCACCCCTCCACTTT
NA | TRBJ1-2 | TRBV4-1 | many | 14 | CASSPWAGNYGYTF | TGCGCCAGCAGCCCCTGGGCAGGAAACTATGGCTACACCTTC
NA | TRBJ1-2 | TRBV2 | NA | 18 | CASSEEGPGSPSNYGYTF | TGTGCCAGCAGTGAAGAGGGGCCCGGGTCCCCCTCTAACTATGGCTACACCTTC
TRBD1 | TRBJ2-7 | TRBV19 | NA | 15 | CASSQGGTGRYEQYF | TGTGCCAGTAGCCAAGGGGGGACAGGACGCTACGAGCAGTACTTC
NA | TRBJ2-5 | TRBV6-2/TRBV6-3 | once | 14 | CASRQEGRPETQYF | TGTGCCAGCAGACAGGAAGGCAGACCAGAGACCCAGTACTTC
NA | TRBJ1-2 | TRBV2 | NA | 12 | CASRPVAVGYTF | TGTGCCAGCAGGCCGGTGGCAGTTGGCTACACCTTC
NA | TRBJ1-5 | TRBV20-1 | NA | 17 | CSARGPMGMESNQPQHF | TGCAGTGCTAGAGGCCCGATGGGGATGGAAAGCAATCAGCCCCAGCATTTT
TRBD1 | TRBJ2-1 | TRBV18 | once | 13 | CASSVTGGNEQFF | TGTGCCAGCTCAGTCACAGGGGGAAATGAGCAGTTCTTC
NA | TRBJ2-7 | TRBV7-3 | NA | 11 | CASGSSYEQYF | TGTGCCAGCGGGAGCTCCTACGAGCAGTACTTC
NA | TRBJ2-3 | TRBV7-8 | many | 14 | CASSLGTDTDTQYF | TGTGCCAGCAGCTTAGGGACAGACACAGATACGCAGTATTTT
NA | TRBJ1-3 | TRBV4-2 | NA | 15 | CASSPSAASGNTIYF | TGTGCCAGCAGCCCATCGGCTGCCTCTGGAAACACCATATATTTT
NA | TRBJ2-5 | TRBV19 | NA | 13 | CASSPGHQETQYF | TGTGCCAGTAGTCCGGGCCATCAAGAGACCCAGTACTTC
NA | TRBJ2-1 | TRBV12-3/TRBV12-4 | few | 12 | CASGQRSDEQFF | TGTGCCAGCGGGCAACGAAGCGATGAGCAGTTCTTC
TRBD1 | TRBJ2-2 | TRBV5-1 | NA | 16 | CASSLPDRGRDGELFF | TGCGCCAGCAGCTTGCCTGACAGGGGGCGCGACGGGGAGCTGTTTTTT
NA | TRBJ1-2 | TRBV12-3/TRBV12-4 | NA | 12 | CASSLSVYGYTF | TGTGCCAGCAGTTTATCCGTATATGGCTACACCTTC
NA | TRBJ1-6 | TRBV6-5 | few | 11 | CASSSNSPLHF | TGTGCCAGCAGTTCTAATTCACCCCTCCACTTT
NA | TRBJ2-7 | TRBV11-1 | NA | 15 | CASSFSPDMIHEQYF | TGTGCCAGCAGCTTTAGTCCGGACATGATCCACGAGCAGTACTTC
NA | TRBJ1-1 | TRBV12-3/TRBV12-4 | once | 15 | CASSSTQGALSEAFF | TGTGCCAGCAGTTCGACTCAGGGCGCCTTAAGTGAAGCTTTCTTT
TRBD2 | TRBJ2-3 | TRBV20-1 | few | 13 | CSAERGGQDTQYF | TGCAGTGCTGAGCGGGGGGGCCAAGATACGCAGTATTTT
TRBD1 | TRBJ1-6 | TRBV9 | NA | 18 | CASSAYPGQGSFDSPLHF | TGTGCCAGCAGCGCCTACCCTGGACAGGGATCCTTTGATTCACCCCTCCACTTT
NA | TRBJ2-7 | TRBV29-1 | NA | 13 | CSVRSASSYEQYF | TGCAGCGTTAGGAGCGCCTCCTCCTACGAGCAGTACTTC
NA | TRBJ2-3 | TRBV28 | few | 14 | CASSLGIAADTQYF | TGTGCCAGCAGTTTGGGGATAGCGGCCGATACGCAGTATTTT
NA | TRBJ1-1 | TRBV9 | NA | 15 | CASSVGGTRRAEAFF | TGTGCCAGCAGCGTAGGGGGGACAAGGCGGGCTGAAGCTTTCTTT
TRBD2 | TRBJ2-3 | TRBV12-3/TRBV12-4 | few | 14 | CASTVAGRTDTQYF | TGTGCCAGCACCGTAGCGGGGCGCACAGATACGCAGTATTTT
TRBD1 | TRBJ1-2 | TRBV25-1 | few | 15 | CASRPGQGSRYGYTF | TGTGCCAGCAGGCCGGGACAGGGGTCCCGTTATGGCTACACCTTC
TRBD1 | TRBJ1-2 | TRBV24-1 | many | 16 | CATSDPSVTGDYGYTF | TGTGCCACCAGTGACCCCTCGGTCACAGGGGATTATGGCTACACCTTC
NA | TRBJ2-7 | TRBV11-2 | few | 13 | CASSSLPRYEQYF | TGTGCCAGCAGCTCATTGCCCCGCTACGAGCAGTACTTC
NA | TRBJ2-1 | TRBV7-8 | many | 13 | CASSFDRPNEQFF | TGTGCCAGCAGCTTCGACAGGCCCAATGAGCAGTTCTTC
TRBD2 | TRBJ2-2 | TRBV10-3 | few | 15 | CAIEAGGINTGELFF | TGTGCCATCGAAGCGGGGGGGATAAACACCGGGGAGCTGTTTTTT
NA | TRBJ2-3 | TRBV20-1 | NA | 11 | CSAGGTDTQYF | TGCAGTGCAGGGGGGACAGATACGCAGTATTTT
NA | TRBJ2-7 | TRBV11-2 | many | 13 | CASSFQKEGEQYF | TGTGCCAGCAGCTTTCAGAAAGAGGGCGAGCAGTACTTC
NA | TRBJ2-1 | TRBV7-6 | many | 16 | CASSLAGPGLYNEQFF | TGTGCCAGCAGCTTAGCGGGGCCGGGGCTTTACAATGAGCAGTTCTTC
NA | TRBJ1-2 | TRBV7-3 | once | 14 | CASSSVQGGNGYTF | TGTGCCAGCAGCTCAGTGCAGGGTGGTAATGGCTACACCTTC